The sample holds a few counts of the clone carrying this T cell receptor (beta chain). The record originates from a study of identical twins. Germline-derived CDR1 and CDR2 are DFQATT and SNEGSKA (reference sequence). Trimming stripped 6 bases from V and 16 bases from J, with 13 bases between. The CDR3 is 10 amino acids. TCRdb re-derived calls from the 5' RACE reads in MiXCR, one entry per CDR3 protein. The data hold hundreds of thousands of distinct CDR3 sequences, with just over 7% observed a single time. The sample was also linked to a second study, of yellow fever vaccine responses in identical twins.

This chain uses TRBV20-1 with TRBJ1-6; D possibly corresponds to TRBD1 (5 bases). The source is a woman aged 18 to 35 in good health. The sample taken for sequencing was PBMCs. As DNA, the CDR3 is TGCAGTGCCAACCGGGACGCGCTCCACTTT. Protein: CSANRDALHF.